This T cell receptor (beta chain) was sequenced in a study of T cell responses to AZD1222 COVID-19 vaccine. Study conclusions and caveats: Females outnumbered males among donors, who were mostly white British; clonal diversity was possibly underestimated. Only a handful of AZD1222 recipients, several in all, had baseline seropositivity. In the spike-specific TCR repertoire, nearly half reportedly target unmutated variant regions. Researchers report vaccine-associated CD4 TCRs spanning spike, with dominance at 160-218 and 743-854.

Points on this clone: What it binds is unknown.

Data came from immunoSEQ multiplex PCR; TCRdb stores just in-frame clones and leaves some out. The sample consists of about 49,000 clones, around four fifths of them appearing once. V was pared by 7 bases and J by 6 bases, with 5 bases of the junction left unmatched. This CDR3 region has 12 residues. CDR1 and CDR2 from the germline V gene are LNHDA and SQIVND (reference sequence). The starting material was peripheral blood, obtained on day 0 of MenACWY control vaccination. V usage is TRBV19 and J usage is TRBJ1-2, with 7 bases fitting TRBD1. The clonotype originates from an adult in good health. CDR3 amino acids: CASTNTGDGYTF. The DNA for the CDR3 is TGTGCCAGTACCAACACAGGGGATGGCTACACCTTC.